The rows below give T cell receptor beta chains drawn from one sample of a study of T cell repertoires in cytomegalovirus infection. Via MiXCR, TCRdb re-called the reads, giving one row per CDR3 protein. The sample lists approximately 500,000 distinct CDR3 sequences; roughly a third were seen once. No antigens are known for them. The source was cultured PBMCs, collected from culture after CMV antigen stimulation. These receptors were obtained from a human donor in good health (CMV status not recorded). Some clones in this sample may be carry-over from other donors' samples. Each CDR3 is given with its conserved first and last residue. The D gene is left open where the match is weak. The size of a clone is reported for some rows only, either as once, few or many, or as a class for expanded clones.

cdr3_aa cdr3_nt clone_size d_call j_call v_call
CASSVKNGNEQFF TGTGCCAGCAGCGTGAAAAACGGGAATGAGCAGTTCTTC . . TRBJ2-1 TRBV7-2
CASSLLGGLGNEQYF TGTGCCAGCAGCTTATTGGGGGGGCTCGGCAACGAGCAGTACTTC many . TRBJ2-7 TRBV7-2
CASSSPGQGAYNEQFF TGTGCCAGCAGTTCACCGGGACAGGGCGCATACAATGAGCAGTTCTTC few TRBD1 TRBJ2-1 TRBV28
CASSFSGTPDTQYF TGTGCCAGCAGTTTCAGTGGGACCCCAGATACGCAGTATTTT . . TRBJ2-3 TRBV12-3/TRBV12-4
CASSYYSINTGELFF TGTGCCAGCAGTTATTACTCTATTAACACCGGGGAGCTGTTTTTT few . TRBJ2-2 TRBV12-3/TRBV12-4
CASSYIPSGHNEQFF TGTGCCAGCAGTTACATTCCCAGCGGCCACAATGAGCAGTTCTTC . . TRBJ2-1 TRBV6-8
CASSFTSGAYNEQFF TGTGCCAGCAGCTTTACTAGCGGAGCATACAATGAGCAGTTCTTC many TRBD2 TRBJ2-1 TRBV7-2
CAISVSRAGAGELFF TGTGCCATCAGTGTGAGCAGGGCAGGGGCCGGGGAGCTGTTTTTT few . TRBJ2-2 TRBV10-3
CASSLARGGKNEQYF TGTGCCAGCAGCTTAGCCAGGGGGGGCAAGAACGAGCAGTACTTC . . TRBJ2-7 TRBV7-2
CASSPGGLETQYF TGTGCCAGCAGTCCAGGGGGCCTGGAGACCCAGTACTTC few TRBD1 TRBJ2-5 TRBV6-2/TRBV6-3
CASSLGTPKNSPLHF TGTGCCAGCAGTTTAGGGACACCTAAGAATTCACCCCTCCACTTT . . TRBJ1-6 TRBV12-3/TRBV12-4
CASSLLSTRETQYF TGTGCCAGCAGTTTATTGAGTACGAGAGAGACCCAGTACTTC few . TRBJ2-5 TRBV27
CASSFDGTSGTDTQYF TGTGCCAGCAGCTTCGACGGGACTTCAGGCACAGATACGCAGTATTTT . . TRBJ2-3 TRBV7-9
CASSPDGSGLYEQYF TGTGCCAGTAGCCCCGATGGGTCAGGGTTGTACGAGCAGTACTTC few . TRBJ2-7 TRBV19
CASSLSYRGHEQYF TGTGCCAGCAGTTTATCTTACAGGGGCCACGAGCAGTACTTC . TRBD1 TRBJ2-7 TRBV12-3/TRBV12-4
CASSLEVGVAGELFF TGTGCCAGCAGCTTAGAAGTAGGAGTGGCCGGGGAGCTGTTTTTT few . TRBJ2-2 TRBV7-2
CASSPGTSGRANEQFF TGTGCCAGCAGCCCCGGGACTAGCGGGAGGGCCAATGAGCAGTTCTTC . TRBD2 TRBJ2-1 TRBV5-3
CASSLPTGAGGNEQFF TGTGCCAGCAGTCTCCCAACAGGGGCGGGGGGCAATGAGCAGTTCTTC . . TRBJ2-1 TRBV28
CASSISPGQETQYF TGTGCCAGTAGTATCAGTCCAGGACAAGAGACCCAGTACTTC . . TRBJ2-5 TRBV19
CASSLDSRDSNLGTQYF TGTGCCAGCAGTTTAGACTCTCGGGACAGCAACTTAGGGACCCAGTACTTC many TRBD1 TRBJ2-5 TRBV12-3/TRBV12-4
CSAVKDNEQFF TGCAGCGCCGTGAAAGACAATGAGCAGTTCTTC . . TRBJ2-1 TRBV29-1
CASNRGGQDNSPLHF TGTGCCAGCAATAGAGGAGGACAGGATAATTCACCCCTCCACTTT . TRBD1 TRBJ1-6 TRBV19
CASRGPAAQEPQHF TGTGCCAGTAGAGGTCCGGCTGCCCAGGAACCCCAGCATTTT . . TRBJ1-5 TRBV19
CASKQGRLITGELFF TGTGCCAGCAAACAAGGCCGTTTGATCACCGGGGAGCTGTTTTTT . . TRBJ2-2 TRBV6-6
CASRRLAGGGNEQFF TGTGCCAGCCGACGACTAGCGGGAGGTGGGAATGAGCAGTTCTTC few TRBD2 TRBJ2-1 TRBV6-1
CASSIGQGTDTQYF TGTGCCAGCAGCATAGGCCAGGGCACAGATACGCAGTATTTT many . TRBJ2-3 TRBV7-2
CASSVPGETQYF TGTGCCAGCAGTGTCCCGGGAGAGACCCAGTACTTC . . TRBJ2-5 TRBV25-1
CASRSRLAGERDTQYF TGTGCCAGCAGGAGCCGACTAGCGGGGGAGAGGGATACGCAGTATTTT few TRBD2 TRBJ2-3 TRBV7-2
CATSRDQRSSYNEQFF TGTGCCACCAGCAGAGATCAGCGGAGTTCCTACAATGAGCAGTTCTTC . . TRBJ2-1 TRBV15
CASSLSPFAGGGETQYF TGTGCCAGCAGCTTATCCCCTTTCGCGGGAGGTGGTGAGACCCAGTACTTC . TRBD2 TRBJ2-5 TRBV7-9
CASSPGPRTETQYF TGTGCCAGCAGCCCGGGACCCCGGACGGAGACCCAGTACTTC many . TRBJ2-5 TRBV7-2
CASSPRQGSASSGNTIYF TGTGCCAGCAGTCCCAGACAGGGCTCCGCTAGCTCTGGAAACACCATATATTTT . TRBD1 TRBJ1-3 TRBV27
CASSGGTGTTEAFF TGTGCCAGCAGTGGGGGGACAGGGACTACTGAAGCTTTCTTT . TRBD1 TRBJ1-1 TRBV28
CASSLAGGGPYYGYTF TGTGCCAGCAGCTTAGCCGGTGGCGGCCCCTACTATGGCTACACCTTC few . TRBJ1-2 TRBV7-2
CASSPSGQGAETQYF TGTGCCAGCTCACCATCGGGACAGGGGGCCGAGACCCAGTACTTC . TRBD1 TRBJ2-5 TRBV18
CASRHGRNTGELFF TGTGCCAGCCGCCACGGGAGGAACACCGGGGAGCTGTTTTTT few . TRBJ2-2 TRBV6-2/TRBV6-3
CATATSGKDEQYF TGTGCCACCGCTACTAGCGGGAAGGACGAGCAGTACTTC . TRBD2 TRBJ2-7 TRBV7-9
CASMAEYNEQFF TGTGCCAGTATGGCGGAATACAATGAGCAGTTCTTC . . TRBJ2-1 TRBV19
CASSLSLPGRERELFF TGTGCCAGCAGCTTAAGCCTCCCCGGCCGGGAGAGGGAGCTGTTTTTT few . TRBJ2-2 TRBV7-2
CSARDVGGSSYNEQFF TGCAGTGCTAGAGATGTGGGCGGGTCCTCCTACAATGAGCAGTTCTTC few . TRBJ2-1 TRBV20-1
CASSLSGRDTGELFF TGTGCTAGCAGCTTATCCGGGAGGGACACCGGGGAGCTGTTTTTT . TRBD2 TRBJ2-2 TRBV7-7
CASNLAGTQYF TGTGCCAGCAACCTAGCGGGTACGCAGTATTTT few TRBD2 TRBJ2-3 TRBV6-1